This T cell receptor beta chain was recorded in a study of blood T cell repertoires in COVID-19. Sequenced by immunoSEQ multiplex PCR; TCRdb stores in-frame clones only, minus some. The sample records 400,000 to 450,000 clones, 90% being singletons. With 8 bases removed from V and 4 bases from J, the gap between germline ends came to 21 bases. The CDR3 spans 15 residues. In germline, CDR1 is SNHLY, CDR2 FYNNEI. The chain carries TRBV2 and TRBJ2-7, with D perhaps matching TRBD2 (6 bases). The sequenced material came from PBMCs or T cells enriched from blood (not recorded which). This sequence originates from a man between 18 and 35 years old who had recovered from COVID-19. Written as DNA, the CDR3 is TGTGCCAGCCAAGAAATGGGTAGCGGATCTTACGAGCAGTACTTC. As protein: CASQEMGSGSYEQYF.